Each of the 7 T cell receptor beta chains below was sequenced from the same sample in a study of beta chain features in type 1 diabetes. Study observations and caveats: In every one of the four CD4+ subsets, TCRB CDR3s were moderately but significantly shorter in Type 1 diabetes patients.

Expressed TCRB transcripts were sequenced because the isolated RNA had all been reverse transcribed beforehand. Assay used: immunoSEQ multiplex PCR; TCRdb lists only in-frame clones, some missing. The table has 240,000 or so clones, around 13% seen once. Antigen specificity for these receptors is unknown. Sample: naive CD4+ T cells from blood. The receptors shown here come from a man younger than 40 with type 1 diabetes.

In this sample, this clone turned up a few times. V and J are TRBV5-1 and TRBJ2-3, with TRBD2 identical over 12 bases. With 7 bases clipped from V and 4 bases from J, the junction kept 16 bases outside the gene matches. This CDR3 is 18 amino acids long. Per germline, CDR1 SGHRS and CDR2 YFSETQ. CDR3 DNA sequence: TGCGCCAGCGGAACTCCCGGGACTAGCGGGCGAACGGCAGATACGCAGTATTTT. It yields the protein CASGTPGTSGRTADTQYF.

This clone was observed a few times. The V and J genes are TRBV6-5 and TRBJ2-3; D is possibly TRBD2 (7 bases). Trimming took 5 bases from V and 5 from J, leaving 17 bases between them. The germline CDR1 and CDR2 sequences are MNHEY and SVGAGI. The CDR3 runs to 15 residues. The CDR3 loop is CASSTGGGAGDTQYF. In DNA, the CDR3 is TGTGCCAGCAGTACCGGTGGGGGGGCAGGAGATACGCAGTATTTT.

This clone was counted between two and nine times. The chain is built from TRBV7-9 and TRBJ2-7, with TRBD1 matching over 8 bases. V gave up 3 bases and J gave up 4 bases; unmatched junction bases: 11. CDR1 and CDR2 (germline): SEHNR, FQNEAQ (reference sequence). This CDR3 contains 16 residues. CDR3 nucleotide sequence: TGTGCCAGCAGCTTCTTTATAGGACAGGGAATTTACGAGCAGTACTTC. This gives the protein CASSFFIGQGIYEQYF.

This chain uses TRBV19 with TRBJ1-5; D is ambiguous. The germline CDR1 and CDR2 sequences are LNHDA and SQIVND (reference sequence). This CDR3 has 16 residues. V lost 3 bases to trimming and J lost 0 bases, with 12 bases between them. The CDR3 coding sequence is TGTGCCAGTAGTATCGTCGGCGGAGTTAGCAATCAGCCCCAGCATTTT. Protein: CASSIVGGVSNQPQHF.

V and J are TRBV11-2 and TRBJ2-4, with D perhaps TRBD1 (5 bases). The germline V gene encodes CDR1 SGHAT and CDR2 FQNNGV. The CDR3 covers 13 residues. Trimming stripped 2 bases from V and 4 bases from J, with 6 bases between. CDR3: CASSLPGKNIQYF. CDR3 coding DNA: TGTGCCAGCAGCTTACCAGGGAAAAACATTCAGTACTTC.

This clone was seen more than once but under ten times. The chain has TRBV19 and TRBJ2-1; D remains unclear. CDR1 is LNHDA and CDR2 is SQIVND in the germline V gene (reference sequence). This CDR3 spans 12 amino acids. V was trimmed by 5 bases and J by 8 bases, leaving 10 bases between them. The CDR3 bases are TGTGCCAGTAGTCTAACACGGGATGAGCAGTTCTTC. Protein product: CASSLTRDEQFF.

The table lists this clone with a few counts. The chain is built from TRBV6-5 and TRBJ2-1, with TRBD1 identical over 9 bases. This CDR3 spans 15 amino acids. Losses at the gene ends were 5 bases for V and 7 bases for J; bases not matched to a gene: 9. Germline assignment: CDR1 MNHEY and CDR2 SVGAGI. CDR3 coding DNA: TGTGCCAGCAGTCGCCCGGGACAGGGAAAGAATGAGCAGTTCTTC. It yields the protein CASSRPGQGKNEQFF.